This TCR beta chain comes out of a study of blood T cells in healthy people across ages (dated by TCRdb to the mid-2010s). Regarding the research as a whole: Template switching captured roughly one uniquely barcoded TCR beta cDNA molecule per two T cells in model experiments. Donors were grouped into four age groups: young (average approximately 15 years), middle-aged (about 40), aged (around 60) and long-lived (less than 85). Age-related changes in TCR beta repertoire diversity were measured in the study by deep sequencing normalized with unique cDNA molecular identifiers. To avoid experimental bias, donors of different ages were distributed randomly across sequencing lanes. Two additional independent replicas of 1 million unique cDNA reads from the same blood draw were analyzed for two donors (one aged 18 to 30 and one aged 80 or older).

The library was built by means of 5' RACE. This sample was sequenced with an Illumina HiSeq 2500. A second PCR of roughly 7 to 11 cycles was performed with a sample-barcoded 5' primer and a J-beta primer mix. A template-switch 5' adaptor carrying 12 random nucleotides introduced a unique molecular identifier onto each TCR beta cDNA molecule. Each sample yielded at least 2.5 million CDR3-containing paired-end reads. The Mint cDNA synthesis kit, primed by a TRBC-specific oligonucleotide, was used to synthesize first-strand cDNA from all RNA. After uracil-DNA glycosylase treatment, a first 18-cycle PCR used universal primers M1SS and BC2_uni_R on all cDNA. In the authors' own workflow: For normalization, 1 million high-quality reads, each with a distinct molecular identifier, were randomly selected from each sample. Instead of being binned into consensus sequences, reads that shared molecular identifiers were thrown out. MiTCR, with a Q25 quality threshold and the strictest error-elimination algorithm, was used for CDR3 identification, clonotype clustering and error correction. Lower-bound total TCR beta diversity was estimated with a nonparametric unseen species model using Euler transformation. TCRdb reran the public reads through fastp at Q25 and MiXCR, keeping productive beta chains. Each CDR3 protein appears once, grouped with its most common genes and DNA. Here the V and J calls rest on TCRdb's processing, not on the authors' analysis. The sample table lists about 970,000 distinct CDR3 sequences, roughly 51% of them with a count of one. Jointly, the top ten make up about a fifth of the sample.

Beyond this particular receptor, the publication reports: Estimates of total diversity from one million sequenced T cells were regarded as lower bounds and underestimates. Because donor CMV infection status was unknown, age-related changes in expanded clonotypes were potentially confounded. Conclusive comparison of naive and antigen-experienced compartments was prevented by the profiling of bulk unsorted PBMCs. Compared with the aged group, the long-lived group had more naive CD4+ T cells, fewer expanded clones and increased TCR diversity, suggesting age selection. Observed TCR beta diversity per million T cells fell roughly linearly with age, and a significant reduction was already apparent by age roughly 40. The percentage of naive T cells measured by flow cytometry correlated strongly with observed TCR beta diversity.

Turning to this clonotype: The target of this receptor is not known. No base quality information exists; no much larger clone differs at one position.

From its cysteine to its phenylalanine, the CDR3 spans 15 amino acids. CDR3 DNA only is kept here, 45 bases in frame from base 1. CDR1 SEHNR and CDR2 FQNEAQ were looked up in the germline V gene (reference sequence). The junction shows trimming of 5 bases on V and 6 bases on J, and the gene matches do not reach 9 bases of it. The donors were 40 or so Caucasian individuals from Russia, aged roughly 6 to 100 years, who were systemically healthy. Around 10 milliliters of peripheral blood were drawn from each donor into EDTA-treated Vacutainer tubes. PBMCs were isolated by Ficoll-Paque density-gradient centrifugation, with at least 7 million obtained per sample. Total RNA was extracted from PBMCs with Trizol reagent, with at least 5.5 micrograms obtained per sample. For every donor, flow cytometry on a PBMC aliquot measured the percentage of naive CD45RAhigh/CD27high T cells.

The chain joins TRBV7-9 to TRBJ2-1; 8 bases in between match TRBD1. Sequencing was performed on blood. This receptor was obtained from an older woman in good health. The CDR3 reads CASSRGQGKVNEQFF. The sequenced DNA: TGTGCCAGCAGCCGCGGACAGGGTAAAGTCAATGAGCAGTTCTTC.